In its sample, the clone carrying this T cell receptor (beta chain) was seen many times. The CDR3 sequence is 13 residues long. Trimming stripped 3 bases from V and 7 bases from J, with 9 bases between. The data belong to a study of Graves' ophthalmopathy and Graves' hyperthyroidism. Amplification from RNA transcripts yielded the TCR beta CDR3 regions. After a first-round RT-PCR with HTBI primers, a second-round multiplex PCR was run. TCRdb recomputed calls from the multiplex PCR reads with MiXCR, one row per CDR3 protein. This sample has about 200,000 distinct CDR3 sequences, with roughly 27% found just once.

Sequencing input: peripheral blood. The sequence derives from a man in his forties or fifties with Graves' ophthalmopathy. The V and J genes are TRBV12-3 or TRBV12-4 and TRBJ2-2, with D perhaps TRBD2 (5 bases). In DNA form, the CDR3 reads TGTGCCAGCAGTTTTGGGGAGAACGGGGAGCTGTTTTTT. Translating it yields CASSFGENGELFF.